This T cell receptor beta chain was sequenced for a study of tumor-infiltrating lymphocytes in primary liver carcinoma. Whole-study findings and limits: Researchers found tumor-adjacent and tumor-blood pairs overlapped less than tumor region pairs.

Reverse transcription of approximately 0.55 ug total RNA with a constant-region primer produced TCR beta cDNA. Three nested multiplex PCR rounds, a slightly modified ARM-PCR method, built the TCR beta libraries. It was with TRBV1-TRBV30 forward primers and a C-beta reverse primer that the first two PCR rounds were run, at 10 to 11 cycles each. TCRdb ran MiXCR on the multiplex PCR reads and lists one entry per CDR3 protein. The sample holds under 200,000 distinct CDR3 sequences, about 65% seen once. The blood RNA (from unsorted whole blood) was obtained, and germline DNA was also extracted. J was trimmed by 4 bases and V by 1 base; bases with no gene match: 9. The CDR3 consists of 17 residues. Per the germline V gene, CDR1 is SQVTM and CDR2 is ANQGSEA. This clonotype was detected many times. The target antigen is unknown.

The sequencing input was peripheral blood. The chain combines TRBV29-1 with TRBJ2-3; 12 bases are a match to TRBD2. The sequence derives from a woman in her fifties or sixties with primary liver carcinoma and hepatitis B virus infection. The CDR3 nucleotides are TGCAGCGTTGAAGGGCGTACTAGCGGGAGGCCCGCAGATACGCAGTATTTT. It is translated as CSVEGRTSGRPADTQYF.